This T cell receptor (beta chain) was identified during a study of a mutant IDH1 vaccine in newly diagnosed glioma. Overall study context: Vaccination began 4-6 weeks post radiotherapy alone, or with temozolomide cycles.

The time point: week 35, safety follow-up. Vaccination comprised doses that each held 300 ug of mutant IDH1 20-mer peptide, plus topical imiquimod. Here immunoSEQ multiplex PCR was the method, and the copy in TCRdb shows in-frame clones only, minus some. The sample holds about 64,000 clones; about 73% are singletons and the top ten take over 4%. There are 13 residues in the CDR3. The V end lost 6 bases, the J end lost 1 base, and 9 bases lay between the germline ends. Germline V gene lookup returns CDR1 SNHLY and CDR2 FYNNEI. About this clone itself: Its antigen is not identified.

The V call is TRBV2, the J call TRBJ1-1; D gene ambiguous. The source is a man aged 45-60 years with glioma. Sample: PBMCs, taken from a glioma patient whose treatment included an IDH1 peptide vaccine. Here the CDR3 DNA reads TGTGCCAGCAGAACAAGAGAGAACACTGAAGCTTTCTTT. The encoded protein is CASRTRENTEAFF.